The clone carrying this TCR beta chain was counted only a few times. Its antigen remains unknown. This sample is part of a study of T cells in Graves' hyperthyroidism and ophthalmopathy. On the study more broadly: Any treatment followed the collection of peripheral blood at initial diagnosis.

RNA transcripts gave rise to amplified TCR beta CDR3 regions. The HTBI set primed first-round TCR CDR3 RT-PCR. MiXCR, run by TCRdb on the multiplex PCR reads, gives a single entry per CDR3 protein. The sample has some 760,000 distinct CDR3 sequences, about 15% seen once. Notes on the study in general: Most thyroid clonotypes expanded above 0.001 appeared in blood too. Before onset, by a median of approximately 6.8 months, the model predicted ophthalmopathy.

V was clipped by 4 bases and J by 3 bases, with 17 bases between them. CDR1 SGDLS and CDR2 YYNGEE come from the germline V gene. CDR3 length: 16 residues. This clonotype was obtained from a woman aged 18-29 years with Graves' hyperthyroidism. The V and J genes are TRBV9 and TRBJ2-1, with unresolved D. Input material: blood. CDR3 in DNA: TGTGCCAGCAGCCCTCGGGCCTCCCGAGGCTACAATGAGCAGTTCTTC. It is translated as CASSPRASRGYNEQFF.